This T cell receptor beta chain came from a study of blood T cells in healthy people across ages. Primers used in a second PCR of about 7 to 12 cycles were a sample-barcoded 5' primer and a J-beta primer mix. TCRdb independently ran MiXCR on the 5' RACE reads; one entry per CDR3 protein. The repertoire holds fewer than 1,200,000 distinct CDR3 sequences, with 25% as singletons. This CDR3 comprises 15 residues. Trimming stripped 1 base from V and 1 base from J, with 10 bases between. CDR1 is SEHNR, CDR2 FQNEAQ, per germline (reference sequence). These data were also filed under a second study, of T cells of mothers and their children.

The clonotype comes from a girl aged 2-10 years in good health. The rearrangement uses TRBV7-9 and TRBJ2-5; D not certain. Sequencing used blood. The DNA of the CDR3 is TGTGCCAGCAGCTTAGGGGTCGGCAGCCAAGAGACCCAGTACTTC. Translation gives CASSLGVGSQETQYF.